The T cell receptor beta chain under discussion was sequenced for a study of T-cell memory formation after mild COVID-19. On the study more broadly: There were largely donor-specific TCR clusters. Study-level findings and limits: That cross-reactive memory joined was suggested by some responding clones appearing in pre-infection memory.

This CDR3 comprises 15 residues. Germline V CDR1 and CDR2: DFQATT, SNEGSKA (reference sequence). The germline V and J ends were trimmed by 6 bases and 6 bases, with 21 bases remaining between them. As regards this clonotype: The antigen is unknown.

Employing constant-segment primers, 5'RACE generated TCR alpha and TCR beta cDNA libraries bearing sample barcodes and UMIs. Each CDR3 protein gets one entry after TCRdb re-called the 5' RACE reads with MiXCR. The sample records about 140,000 distinct CDR3 sequences, about 19% being singletons. The sequence was obtained from an adult woman who had mild COVID-19 (a few samples of this study predate the infection). Cell type and time point are not known. Sequencing input: PBMCs or a T cell subset sorted from them (not recorded which). The chain has TRBV20-1 and TRBJ2-1, with unresolved D. The CDR3 DNA follows: TGCAGTGCAGCACACCTGACCAAACGTTTCAATGAGCAGTTCTTC. This codes for CSAAHLTKRFNEQFF.